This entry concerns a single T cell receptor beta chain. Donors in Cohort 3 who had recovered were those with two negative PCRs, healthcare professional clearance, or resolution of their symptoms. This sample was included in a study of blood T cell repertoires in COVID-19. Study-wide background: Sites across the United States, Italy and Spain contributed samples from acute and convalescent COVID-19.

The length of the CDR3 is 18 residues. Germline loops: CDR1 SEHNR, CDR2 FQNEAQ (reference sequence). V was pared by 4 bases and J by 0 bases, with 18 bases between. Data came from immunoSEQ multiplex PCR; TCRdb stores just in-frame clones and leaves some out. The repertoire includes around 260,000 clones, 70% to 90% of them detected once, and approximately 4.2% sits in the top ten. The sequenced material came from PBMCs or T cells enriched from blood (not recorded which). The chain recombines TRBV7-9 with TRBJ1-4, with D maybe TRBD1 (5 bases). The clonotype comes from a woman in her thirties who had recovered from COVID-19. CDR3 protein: CASSSDRAIIATNEKLFF. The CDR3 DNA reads TGTGCCAGCAGCTCCGACAGAGCTATCATTGCAACTAATGAAAAACTGTTTTTT.